The present entry profiles one T cell receptor beta chain with its context. Trimming removed 2 bases at V and 3 bases at J, with 10 bases between. CDR3 length: 14 residues. The germline V gene has CDR1 MGHDK and CDR2 SYGVNS. The sample comes from a study of blood T cell repertoires in COVID-19. The wider study: Sources were T cells, B-cell-depleted T cells, or PBMCs; the material itself was cDNA or gDNA.

Those enrolled in Seattle joined during active infection and were followed longitudinally afterward. Authors' processing steps: Amplification with reference gene primers provided the estimates of nucleated cell counts. Repertoires were generated with immunoSEQ multiplex PCR, while TCRdb's copy carries only in-frame clones and drops some. V and J calls and clone size are those listed in that table; D and trimming were worked out from the DNA. The data contain around 250,000 clones, about 87% of them singletons. Material: peripheral blood. This TCR was recovered from a woman in her seventies with COVID-19, enrolled during active disease. J is TRBJ2-5 and V is TRBV25-1; D perhaps matches TRBD1 (5 bases). The chain's CDR3 is CASSEGAGEETQYF. CDR3 bases: TGTGCCAGCAGTGAAGGGGCAGGAGAAGAGACCCAGTACTTC.